This passage covers 23 T cell receptor beta chains from one sample sequenced in a study of spatial heterogeneity in lung cancer. Antigen specificity for these receptors is unknown. Study outcomes and limitations: Counts that tracked tumor mutation counts were those of expanded intratumoral alpha and beta TCRs.

MiXCR was run by TCRdb on the 5' RACE reads, yielding one entry per CDR3 protein. Of 4,000 or so distinct CDR3 sequences in the sample, about 9.2% were seen once. The time point: sample taken at primary tumor resection. Sequencing was performed on lung tumor tissue, taken at surgery. The receptor source for this set is a male donor with early-stage non-small cell lung cancer.

This clonotype is deemed medium-sized. Little can be read into the size of this beta chain, an off-target read in a library designed for alpha chains. Here the CDR3 reads CASSLVVARSYEQYF. CDR3 DNA: TGTGCCAGCAGCTTGGTTGTCGCCAGGAGCTACGAGCAGTACTTC. The rearrangement links TRBV5-6 to TRBJ2-7, with unresolved D. This CDR3 region has 15 residues. Trimming removed 0 bases from V and 3 bases from J, with 13 bases in between. CDR1 SGHDT and CDR2 YYEEEE come from the germline V gene.

The sample holds many counts of this clonotype. This beta chain is a stray sequence in a library constructed for alpha chains; its clone size is not meaningful. The chain carries TRBV7-2 and TRBJ1-5; D unresolved. The CDR3 is 14 amino acids. V lost 4 bases and J lost 4, with 11 bases in between. Germline V gene lookup returns CDR1 SGHTA and CDR2 FQGNSA. The CDR3 bases are TGTGCCAGCAGCTCCGGACGGAGGAATCAGCCCCAGCATTTT. As protein: CASSSGRRNQPQHF.

This clonotype is classed as medium-sized. The library was built for alpha chains, so this beta chain is an off-target read and its size means little. The chain links TRBV16 to TRBJ1-1, with D maybe TRBD1 (5 bases). V lost 4 bases and J lost 4, with 13 bases in between. The CDR3 is made up of 14 amino acids. Germline V gene sequence: CDR1 KGHSY, CDR2 FQNENV. The CDR3 is CASSPEAGGTEAFF. The CDR3 DNA reads TGTGCCAGCAGCCCCGAGGCGGGGGGCACTGAAGCTTTCTTT.

This clonotype was seen many times. Found in a library prepared for alpha chains, this beta chain is an off-target read, and its abundance has little meaning. The rearrangement joins TRBV6-2 or TRBV6-3 to TRBJ1-1, with D unclear. Germline assignment: CDR1 MNHEY and CDR2 SVGEGT. Trimming took off 2 bases at V and 4 bases at J, with 5 bases between the two ends. The CDR3 is made up of 12 amino acids. The CDR3 loop is CASSYGVTEAFF. The DNA of the CDR3 is TGTGCCAGCAGTTACGGGGTCACTGAAGCTTTCTTT.

This clonotype was observed many times. The library was prepared for alpha chains; this beta chain is a stray read, so its frequency means little. The J gene is TRBJ2-5, the V gene TRBV5-1; 7 nucleotides match TRBD1. V dropped 3 bases and J dropped 5; count of bases not matched to a gene: 7. Germline V gene lookup returns CDR1 SGHRS and CDR2 YFSETQ. The CDR3 sequence is 14 residues long. In nucleotides, the CDR3 is TGCGCCAGCAGCTCGGCACAGGGGAGCGAGACCCAGTACTTC. This encodes CASSSAQGSETQYF.

Notes on this clonotype: This beta chain was picked up by a library intended for alpha chains and is off target, so its count carries little meaning. The chain uses TRBV4-1 and TRBJ2-1; no clear D gene. The CDR3 loop spans 12 amino acids. With 0 bases removed from V and 10 bases from J, the gap between germline ends came to 7 bases. CDR1 is MGHRA, CDR2 YSYEKL, per germline. CDR3 residues: CASSQDRREQFF. In DNA, the CDR3 is TGCGCCAGCAGCCAAGATCGACGGGAGCAGTTCTTC.

By share, this clonotype counts as medium-sized. This beta chain turned up in a library designed for alpha chains; as an off-target read, its abundance says little. The rearrangement links TRBV20-1 to TRBJ2-1; unclear D gene. This CDR3 has 11 amino acids. With 4 bases removed from V and 8 bases from J, the gap between germline ends came to 9 bases. Germline V lookup: CDR1 DFQATT, CDR2 SNEGSKA (reference sequence). CDR3 nucleotide sequence: TGCAGTGCTACCCCTTTCGATGAGCAGTTCTTC. Translating it yields CSATPFDEQFF.

This clonotype was picked up many times. As an off-target read in a library built for alpha chains, this beta chain has a frequency of little significance. The chain joins TRBV7-6 to TRBJ2-5; 8 bases align to TRBD2. V dropped 2 bases and J dropped 5; count of bases not matched to a gene: 7. The CDR3 has 15 residues. Germline V lookup: CDR1 SGHVS, CDR2 FNYEAQ. The CDR3 loop reads CASSLIGGRQETQYF. The CDR3 nucleotides read TGTGCCAGCAGCTTAATCGGCGGGAGGCAGGAGACCCAGTACTTC.

This clonotype was seen many times. This beta chain was picked up by a library intended for alpha chains and is off target, so its count carries little meaning. The chain joins TRBV27 to TRBJ2-5, with 10 bases that match TRBD2. CDR3 size: 16 residues. V dropped 6 bases and J dropped 2; count of bases not matched to a gene: 9. Germline CDR1 reads MNHEY; CDR2 reads SMNVEV (reference sequence). CDR3 nucleotide sequence: TGTGCCAGCAGAAGCCGACTAGCGGGCCAACAAGAGACCCAGTACTTC. Protein product: CASRSRLAGQQETQYF.

As regards this clonotype: Because the library targeted alpha chains, this beta chain is an off-target read whose size means little. The chain recombines TRBV27 with TRBJ2-3, with no clear D. Germline V CDR1 and CDR2: MNHEY, SMNVEV (reference sequence). The CDR3 sequence is 13 residues long. V shed 1 base and J shed 5 bases, with 7 bases lying between them. The CDR3 protein is CASSLWGVDTQYF. As DNA, the CDR3 is TGTGCCAGCAGTTTATGGGGTGTAGATACGCAGTATTTT.

This clonotype is labeled as large (0.1 to 1%). A library prepared for alpha chains yielded this beta chain as an off-target read; its size is of little meaning. This chain uses TRBV5-1 with TRBJ1-3, with 9 bases that match TRBD1. The CDR3 runs to 15 residues. J lost 6 bases, V lost 0 bases, and 4 bases had no gene match. Germline CDR1 SGHRS, CDR2 YFSETQ. CDR3 DNA sequence: TGCGCCAGCAGCTTGGGGGACAGGGCCGAAAACACCATATATTTT. Its translation: CASSLGDRAENTIYF.

This clonotype appeared a few times. This beta chain is a stray read from a library made for alpha chains; its abundance is not meaningful. The chain carries TRBV10-3 and TRBJ2-1; D call uncertain. The germline V gene has CDR1 ENHRY and CDR2 SYGVKD. Trimming removed 2 bases at V and 1 base at J, with 9 bases between. The CDR3 has 15 residues. CDR3: CAISEPLGSYNEQFF. The DNA of the CDR3 is TGTGCCATCAGTGAGCCGCTAGGGTCCTACAATGAGCAGTTCTTC.

On this clonotype: Since the library was made to target alpha chains, this beta chain is a stray read and its abundance is not meaningful. The chain combines TRBV5-1 with TRBJ2-7; 13 bases are a match to TRBD2. Looked up from germline, CDR1 is SGHRS and CDR2 is YFSETQ. V trimming: 2 bases; J trimming: 6 bases; junction bases outside the gene matches: 5. The CDR3 spans 15 residues. CDR3 in amino acids: CASSLLAGGPGEQYF. DNA of the CDR3: TGCGCCAGCAGCTTACTAGCGGGAGGGCCCGGCGAGCAGTACTTC.

This clonotype was seen repeatedly, ten times or more. Being off target in a library aimed at alpha chains, this beta chain has a size of little meaning. The chain joins TRBV20-1 to TRBJ2-7, with D perhaps matching TRBD2 (6 bases). Germline CDR1 and CDR2: DFQATT and SNEGSKA (reference sequence). Trimming pared 3 bases from V and 5 bases from J, leaving 20 bases between. This CDR3 has 15 amino acids. Here the CDR3 reads CSASLARLVGNEQYF. The CDR3 coding sequence is TGCAGTGCTAGCCTCGCAAGACTAGTTGGAAACGAGCAGTACTTC.

Points on this clonotype: Being one base from a much bigger clone, this may be a read error. The library was built for alpha chains, so this beta chain is an off-target read and its size means little. This chain uses TRBV10-3 with TRBJ2-4; TRBD1 might be the D (5 bases). V gave up 6 bases and J gave up 8 bases, with 11 bases separating them. CDR1 is ENHRY and CDR2 is SYGVKD in the germline V gene. This CDR3 is built from 12 residues. The CDR3 DNA is TGTGCCATCAGCGACTGGGGCCACATTCAGTACTTC. Protein product: CAISDWGHIQYF.

Comments on this clonotype: This beta chain is a stray read from a library made for alpha chains; its abundance is not meaningful. J is TRBJ2-3 and V is TRBV3-1; tentative D call: TRBD2 (7 bases). This CDR3 comprises 16 residues. The ends were cut back, 1 base at V and 1 base at J, with 12 bases in the middle. CDR1 LGHDT and CDR2 YNNKEL come from the germline V gene (reference sequence). The CDR3, as DNA: TGTGCCAGCAGCCAAGCGGGGGGCGCGGGCACAGATACGCAGTATTTT. Its translation: CASSQAGGAGTDTQYF.

This clonotype occurred many times. Because this beta chain is a stray read in a library intended to capture alpha chains, its abundance should not be given much weight. This chain links TRBV28 with TRBJ2-7, with D hard to call. The V gene's germline CDR1 is MDHEN and CDR2 SYDVKM. CDR3 length: 12 amino acids. Trimming pared 5 bases from V and 1 base from J, leaving 6 bases between. In DNA form, the CDR3 reads TGTGCCAGCAGTGCCCGGTCCTACGAGCAGTACTTC. It yields the protein CASSARSYEQYF.

This clonotype was seen at least ten times. The library was prepared for alpha chains; this beta chain is a stray read, so its frequency means little. This chain links TRBV5-1 with TRBJ2-2; TRBD1 might be the D (6 bases). Germline assignment: CDR1 SGHRS and CDR2 YFSETQ. V lost 0 bases and J lost 4, with 16 bases in between. The CDR3 spans 17 residues. DNA for the CDR3: TGCGCCAGCAGCTTGGCCGTGGGGGCGGAGACCACCGGGGAGCTGTTTTTT. Amino acids: CASSLAVGAETTGELFF.

With respect to this clonotype: For a library built for alpha chains, this beta chain is a stray read; little rests on its size. The chain combines TRBV4-1 with TRBJ1-5; D not certain. V was cut by 4 bases and J by 5 bases, with 15 bases left in between. CDR1 is MGHRA, CDR2 YSYEKL, per germline. The length of the CDR3 is 15 residues. CDR3 in DNA: TGCGCCAGCAGCCTCAAGGACGGTATTGATCAGCCCCAGCATTTT. Amino acids: CASSLKDGIDQPQHF.

In this sample, this clonotype is medium-sized. As an off-target read in a library built for alpha chains, this beta chain has a frequency of little significance. The chain has TRBV27 and TRBJ2-5; TRBD1 or TRBD2 may be the D gene (6 bases each). The CDR3 loop spans 14 amino acids. The V and J ends lost 6 bases and 5 bases respectively, with 16 bases between them. Germline CDR1 and CDR2: MNHEY and SMNVEV (reference sequence). The DNA of the CDR3 is TGTGCCAGCAGCCCAAATGGGGGGCTGGAGACCCAGTACTTC. Encoded protein: CASSPNGGLETQYF.

Relative to its sample, this clonotype is large. This beta chain appears as a stray read in a library generated for alpha chains; its size is not informative. For the CDR3, the DNA is TGTGCCAGCAGCTTAGATCCGGGAAGGTACGAGCAGTACTTC. This encodes CASSLDPGRYEQYF. V and J are TRBV11-2 and TRBJ2-7; possible D gene TRBD2, 5 bases. CDR3 length: 14 residues. The germline CDR1 and CDR2 sequences are SGHAT and FQNNGV. The germline V and J ends were trimmed by 0 bases and 4 bases, with 10 bases remaining between them.

Concerning this clonotype itself: This beta chain slipped into a library made for alpha chains as a stray read, so its size is not meaningful. The genes are TRBV4-3 and TRBJ2-2; 7 nucleotides match TRBD1. Germline loops: CDR1 LGHNA, CDR2 YSLEER. The CDR3 runs 17 residues. V shed 5 bases, J shed 0 bases, and the junction held 9 bases outside the gene matches. The CDR3 DNA sequence: TGCGCCAGCAGCTCCACCGGGACAGCGACGAACACCGGGGAGCTGTTTTTT. Protein: CASSSTGTATNTGELFF.

By sample share, this clonotype is medium-sized. Little can be read into the size of this beta chain, an off-target read in a library designed for alpha chains. J is TRBJ2-1 and V is TRBV20-1; 7 nucleotides line up with TRBD2. Germline V gene sequence: CDR1 DFQATT, CDR2 SNEGSKA (reference sequence). CDR3 length: 13 amino acids. The J segment lost 5 bases and the V segment lost 1 base, leaving 2 bases of the junction unmatched. The CDR3 coding sequence is TGCAGTGCTAGAGCGGGGGGAGACAATGAGCAGTTCTTC. It specifies CSARAGGDNEQFF.